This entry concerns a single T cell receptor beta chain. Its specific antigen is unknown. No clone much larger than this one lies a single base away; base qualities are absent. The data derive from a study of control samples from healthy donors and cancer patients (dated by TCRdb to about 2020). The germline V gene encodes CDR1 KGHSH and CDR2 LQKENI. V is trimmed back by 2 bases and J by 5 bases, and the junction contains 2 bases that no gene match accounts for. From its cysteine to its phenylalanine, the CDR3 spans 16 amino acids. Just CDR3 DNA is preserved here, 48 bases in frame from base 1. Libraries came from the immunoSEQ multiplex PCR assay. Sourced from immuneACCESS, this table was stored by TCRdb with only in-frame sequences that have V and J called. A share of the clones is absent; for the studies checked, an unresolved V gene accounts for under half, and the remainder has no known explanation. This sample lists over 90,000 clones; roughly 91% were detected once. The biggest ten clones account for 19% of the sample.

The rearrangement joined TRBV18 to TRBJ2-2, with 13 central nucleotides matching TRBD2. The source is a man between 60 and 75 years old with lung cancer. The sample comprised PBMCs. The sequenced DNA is TGTGCCAGCTCACCAGGACTAGCGGGGGTGACCGGGGAGCTGTTTTTT. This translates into CASSPGLAGVTGELFF.